This T cell receptor (beta chain) was observed in a study of T cells expressing NK-cell markers. Overall study: The authors derived TCR beta repertoires from sorted CD3+CD56+NKG2C+, CD3+CD56+NKG2C- and CD3+CD56-NKG2C+ T cells. HCMV serostatus: most of the eight sequenced donors positive, one negative. Notes on the study in general: In roughly six donors, dominant CD3+CD56+NKG2C+ clonotypes ranked among the top 10 CD8+ clonotypes.

Note on this clonotype: Antigen: not known.

The germline gives CDR1 SGHAT, CDR2 FQNNGV. This CDR3 is built from 17 residues. For each CDR3 protein, TCRdb gives one entry from its re-call of the 5' RACE reads, without DNA. The table gives 350,000 to 500,000 distinct CDR3 sequences; the top ten clones make up about 7.1% of it. The chain links TRBV11-2 to TRBJ2-1; TCRdb indicates TRBD2, and absent DNA this call remains unverified. Sequencing was done on a sample of blood T cells: a sorted CD56 or NKG2C T cell subset, CD4+ or CD8+ T cells, or bulk PBMC T cells (not recorded which). The sequence was obtained from a woman between 18 and 70 years old in good health. The CDR3 here is CASSSPSGASIGHEQFF. The whole variable domain, filled in from reference TRBV11-2 and TRBJ2-1, reads EAGVAQSPRYKIIEKRQSVAFWCNPISGHATLYWYQQILGQGPKLLIQFQNNGVVDDSQLPKDRFSAERLKGVDSTLKIQPAKLEDSAVYLCASSSPSGASIGHEQFFGPGTRLTVL.